The next 8 T cell receptor beta chains were all read from a single sample in a study of blood T cell repertoires in COVID-19. The repertoire was sequenced with immunoSEQ multiplex PCR; TCRdb's copy has only in-frame clones and lacks some. The sample records some 370,000 clones, around 87% being singletons. Specimen: peripheral blood. These receptors all come from a woman in her twenties or thirties with COVID-19, enrolled during active disease.

This CDR3 reads CASSLGGATNYGYTF. CDR3 nucleotide sequence: TGTGCCAGCAGTTTAGGAGGGGCGACTAACTATGGCTACACCTTC. The chain joins TRBV28 to TRBJ1-2; TRBD1 might be the D (5 bases). The V gene's germline CDR1 is MDHEN and CDR2 SYDVKM. V lost 2 bases and J 0 bases, leaving 10 bases between the germline ends. The CDR3 runs 15 residues.

The chain links TRBV5-6 to TRBJ2-1, with 9 bases aligning to TRBD1. The CDR3 covers 15 residues. Germline CDR1 and CDR2: SGHDT and YYEEEE. The J segment lost 3 bases and the V segment lost 1 base, leaving 2 bases of the junction unmatched. This chain's CDR3 is CASSLTGGIYNEQFF. DNA of the CDR3: TGTGCCAGCAGCTTGACAGGGGGCATCTACAATGAGCAGTTCTTC.

The V and J genes are TRBV4-3 and TRBJ2-1; perhaps TRBD2 as D (5 bases). The CDR3 runs 16 residues. Germline CDR1 reads LGHNA; CDR2 reads YSLEER. V gave up 1 base and J gave up 3 bases, with 13 bases separating them. The CDR3 bases are TGCGCCAGCAGCCAAGCCGGGCTAGCCTTCTACAATGAGCAGTTCTTC. Translated: CASSQAGLAFYNEQFF.

This clone was counted only a few times. The chain joins TRBV7-3 to TRBJ1-1, with D possibly being TRBD1 (5 bases). Trimming removed 5 bases from V and 9 bases from J, with 16 bases in between. CDR3 size: 13 residues. Germline assignment: CDR1 SGHTA and CDR2 FQGTGA. The CDR3 DNA sequence: TGTGCCAGCAGCCCCCATCGGGGACTTCAAGCTTTCTTT. Encoded protein: CASSPHRGLQAFF.

The chain is built from TRBV5-1 and TRBJ2-5, with 10 bases matching TRBD1. Germline V gene sequence: CDR1 SGHRS, CDR2 YFSETQ. The junction had 2 bases not matched to a gene; V was cut back by 0 bases and J by 3 bases. The CDR3 extends over 15 amino acids. The CDR3 sequence is CASSLAGTGEETQYF. The CDR3 region has the DNA TGCGCCAGCAGCTTGGCAGGGACAGGGGAAGAGACCCAGTACTTC.

The V and J genes are TRBV29-1 and TRBJ1-2; no reliable D call. The CDR3 is 13 residues long. Trimming left V 3 bases short and J 1 base short, with 9 bases between. Germline CDR1 and CDR2: SQVTM and ANQGSEA. This chain's CDR3 is CSVESHRNYGYTF. DNA of the CDR3: TGCAGCGTTGAGAGTCATCGTAACTATGGCTACACCTTC.

This clone came up once. The chain has TRBV6-6 and TRBJ2-1; D is perhaps TRBD2 (5 bases). V lost 7 bases and J lost 3, with 10 bases in between. CDR3 size: 13 residues. CDR1 MNHNY and CDR2 SVGAGI come from the germline V gene (reference sequence). CDR3 DNA: TGTGCCAGCAAGGCGGGCCACTACAATGAGCAGTTCTTC. This codes for CASKAGHYNEQFF.

The chain employs TRBV11-2 and TRBJ1-1, with 9 bases aligning to TRBD1. V gave up 0 bases and J gave up 11 bases; unmatched junction bases: 4. Germline CDR1 SGHAT, CDR2 FQNNGV. This CDR3 has 13 residues. In nucleotides, the CDR3 is TGTGCCAGCAGCTTAGAGAGGACAGGGGAGGCTTTCTTT. This gives the protein CASSLERTGEAFF.